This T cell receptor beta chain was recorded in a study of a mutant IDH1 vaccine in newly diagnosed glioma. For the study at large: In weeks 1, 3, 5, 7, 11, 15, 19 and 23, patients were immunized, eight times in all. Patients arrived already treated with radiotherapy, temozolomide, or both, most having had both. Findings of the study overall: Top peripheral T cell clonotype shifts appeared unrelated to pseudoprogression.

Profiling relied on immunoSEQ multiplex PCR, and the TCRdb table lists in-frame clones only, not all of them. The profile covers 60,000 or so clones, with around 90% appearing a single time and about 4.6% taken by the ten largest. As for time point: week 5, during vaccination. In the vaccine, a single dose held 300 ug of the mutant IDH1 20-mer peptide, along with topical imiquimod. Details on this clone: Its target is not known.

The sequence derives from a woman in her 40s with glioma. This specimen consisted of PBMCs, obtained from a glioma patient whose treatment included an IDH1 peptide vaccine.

This CDR3 reads CASSLLSGGASEQYF. The CDR3 region has the DNA TGTGCCAGCAGTTTATTATCAGGGGGGGCATCGGAGCAGTACTTC. This rearrangement joins TRBV27 to TRBJ2-7; D is perhaps TRBD1 or TRBD2 (7 bases each). From germline, CDR1 is MNHEY and CDR2 SMNVEV (reference sequence). V was cut by 1 base and J by 7 bases, with 17 bases left in between. The CDR3 runs to 15 residues.